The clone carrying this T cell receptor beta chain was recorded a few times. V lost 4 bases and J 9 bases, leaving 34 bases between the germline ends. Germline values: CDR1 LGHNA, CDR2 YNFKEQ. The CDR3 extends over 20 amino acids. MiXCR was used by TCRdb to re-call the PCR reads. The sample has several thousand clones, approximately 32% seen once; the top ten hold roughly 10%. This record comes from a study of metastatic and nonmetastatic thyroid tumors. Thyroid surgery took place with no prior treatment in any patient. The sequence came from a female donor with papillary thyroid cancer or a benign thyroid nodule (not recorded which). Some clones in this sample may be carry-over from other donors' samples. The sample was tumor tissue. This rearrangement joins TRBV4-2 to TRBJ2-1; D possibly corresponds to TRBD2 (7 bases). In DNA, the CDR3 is TGTGCCAGCAGCCCACATCCTGGGGGACAAGAGGGCATAAGCGGGATTGAGCAGTTCTTC. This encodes CASSPHPGGQEGISGIEQFF.